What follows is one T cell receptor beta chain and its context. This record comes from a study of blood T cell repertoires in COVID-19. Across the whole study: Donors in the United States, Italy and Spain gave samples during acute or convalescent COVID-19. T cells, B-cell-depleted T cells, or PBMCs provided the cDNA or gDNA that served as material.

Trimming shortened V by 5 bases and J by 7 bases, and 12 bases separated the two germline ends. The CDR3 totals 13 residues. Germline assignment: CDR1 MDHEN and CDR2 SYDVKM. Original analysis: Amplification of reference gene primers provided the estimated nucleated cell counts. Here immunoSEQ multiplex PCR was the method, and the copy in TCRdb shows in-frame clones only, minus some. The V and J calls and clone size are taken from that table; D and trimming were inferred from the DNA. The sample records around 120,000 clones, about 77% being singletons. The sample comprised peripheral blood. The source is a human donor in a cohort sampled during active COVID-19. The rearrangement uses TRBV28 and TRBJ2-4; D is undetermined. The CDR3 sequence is CASSARVTNIQYF. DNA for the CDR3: TGTGCCAGCAGTGCCCGGGTCACCAACATTCAGTACTTC. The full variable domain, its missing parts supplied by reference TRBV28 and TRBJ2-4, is DVKVTQSSRYLVKRTGEKVFLECVQDMDHENMFWYRQDPGLGLRLIYFSYDVKMKEKGDIPEGYSVSREKKERFSLILESASTNQTSMYLCASSARVTNIQYFGAGTRLSVL.